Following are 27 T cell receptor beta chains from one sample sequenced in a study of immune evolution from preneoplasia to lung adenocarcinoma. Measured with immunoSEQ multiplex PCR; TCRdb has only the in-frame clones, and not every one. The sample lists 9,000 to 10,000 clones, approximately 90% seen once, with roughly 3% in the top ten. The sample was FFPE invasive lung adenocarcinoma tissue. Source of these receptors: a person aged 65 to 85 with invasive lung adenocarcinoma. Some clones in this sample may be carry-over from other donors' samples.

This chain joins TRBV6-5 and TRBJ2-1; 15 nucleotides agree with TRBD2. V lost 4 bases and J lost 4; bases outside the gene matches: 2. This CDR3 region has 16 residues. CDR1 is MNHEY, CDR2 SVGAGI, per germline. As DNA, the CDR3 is TGTGCCAGCAGTTGGACTAGCGGGGGGGCGTACAATGAGCAGTTCTTC. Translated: CASSWTSGGAYNEQFF.

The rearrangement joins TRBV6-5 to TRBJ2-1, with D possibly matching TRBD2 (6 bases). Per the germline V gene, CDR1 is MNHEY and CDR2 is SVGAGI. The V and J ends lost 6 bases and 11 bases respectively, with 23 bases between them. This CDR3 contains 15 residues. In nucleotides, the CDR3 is TGTGCCAGCAGGAAAACAGTCCCGGGACTGGGTAAGCAGTTCTTC. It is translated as CASRKTVPGLGKQFF.

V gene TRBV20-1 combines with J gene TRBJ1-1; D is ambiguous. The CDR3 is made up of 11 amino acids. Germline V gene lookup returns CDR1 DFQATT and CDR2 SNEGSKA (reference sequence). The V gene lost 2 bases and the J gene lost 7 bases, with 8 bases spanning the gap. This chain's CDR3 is CSARTQSEAFF. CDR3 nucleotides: TGCAGTGCTAGAACACAGAGTGAAGCTTTCTTT.

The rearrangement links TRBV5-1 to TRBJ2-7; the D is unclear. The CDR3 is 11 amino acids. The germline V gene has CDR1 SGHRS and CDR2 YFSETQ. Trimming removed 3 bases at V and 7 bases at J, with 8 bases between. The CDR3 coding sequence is TGCGCCAGCAGCTCGAAGACAGAGCAGTACTTC. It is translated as CASSSKTEQYF.

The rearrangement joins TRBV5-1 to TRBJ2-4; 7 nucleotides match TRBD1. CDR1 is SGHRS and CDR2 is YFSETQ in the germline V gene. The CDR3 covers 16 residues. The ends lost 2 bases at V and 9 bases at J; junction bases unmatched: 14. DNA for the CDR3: TGCGCCAGCAGCTTCGGACAGGTCGGCACCCAAGGCATTCAGTACTTC. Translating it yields CASSFGQVGTQGIQYF.

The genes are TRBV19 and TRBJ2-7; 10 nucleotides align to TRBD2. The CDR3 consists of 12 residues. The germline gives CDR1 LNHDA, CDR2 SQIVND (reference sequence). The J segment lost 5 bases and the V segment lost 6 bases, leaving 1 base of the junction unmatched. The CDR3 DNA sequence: TGTGCCAGTAGCACTAGCGGGAACGAGCAGTACTTC. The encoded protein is CASSTSGNEQYF.

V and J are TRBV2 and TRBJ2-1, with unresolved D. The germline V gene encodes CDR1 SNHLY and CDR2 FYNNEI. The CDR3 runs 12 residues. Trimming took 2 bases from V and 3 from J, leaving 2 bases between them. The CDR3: CASSELYNEQFF. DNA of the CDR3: TGTGCCAGCAGTGAACTCTACAATGAGCAGTTCTTC.

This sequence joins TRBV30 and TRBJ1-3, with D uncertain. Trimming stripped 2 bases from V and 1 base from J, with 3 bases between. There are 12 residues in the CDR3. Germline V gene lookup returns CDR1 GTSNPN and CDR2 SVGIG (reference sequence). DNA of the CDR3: TGTGCCTGGAGTTCATCTGGAAACACCATATATTTT. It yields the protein CAWSSSGNTIYF. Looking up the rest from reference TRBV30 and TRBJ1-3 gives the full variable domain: SQTIHQWPATLVQPVGSPLSLECTVEGTSNPNLYWYRQAAGRGLQLLFYSVGIGQISSEVPQNLSASRPQDRQFILSSKKLLLSDSGFYLCAWSSSGNTIYFGEGSWLTVV.

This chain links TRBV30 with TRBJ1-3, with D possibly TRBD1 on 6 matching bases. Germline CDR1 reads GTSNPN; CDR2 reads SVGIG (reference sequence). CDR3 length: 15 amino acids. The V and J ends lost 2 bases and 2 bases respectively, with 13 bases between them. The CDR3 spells CAWSRDSGAGNTIYF. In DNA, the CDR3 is TGTGCCTGGAGTAGAGACTCAGGGGCTGGAAACACCATATATTTT.

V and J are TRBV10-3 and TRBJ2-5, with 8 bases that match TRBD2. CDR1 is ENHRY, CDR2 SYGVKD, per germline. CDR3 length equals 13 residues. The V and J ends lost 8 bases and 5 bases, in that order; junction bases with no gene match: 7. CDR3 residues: CAIGREGRETQYF. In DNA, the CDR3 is TGTGCCATCGGCCGGGAGGGGAGGGAGACCCAGTACTTC.

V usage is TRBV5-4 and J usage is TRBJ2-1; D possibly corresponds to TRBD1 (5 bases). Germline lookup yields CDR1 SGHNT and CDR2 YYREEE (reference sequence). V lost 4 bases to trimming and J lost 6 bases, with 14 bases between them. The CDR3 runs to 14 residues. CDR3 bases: TGTGCCAGCAGCGCGAAGACAGCGAGCAATGAGCAGTTCTTC. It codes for CASSAKTASNEQFF.

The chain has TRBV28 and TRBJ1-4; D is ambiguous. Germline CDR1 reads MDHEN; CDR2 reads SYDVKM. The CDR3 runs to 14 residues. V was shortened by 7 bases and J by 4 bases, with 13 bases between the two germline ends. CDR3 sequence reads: CASTPGSRNEKLFF. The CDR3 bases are TGTGCCAGCACCCCCGGTTCCCGTAATGAAAAACTGTTTTTT.

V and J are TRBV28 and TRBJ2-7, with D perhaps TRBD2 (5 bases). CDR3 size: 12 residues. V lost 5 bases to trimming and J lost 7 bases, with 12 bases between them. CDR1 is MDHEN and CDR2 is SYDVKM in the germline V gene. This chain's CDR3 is CASSDPRGEQYF. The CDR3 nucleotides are TGTGCCAGCAGTGACCCCCGCGGGGAGCAGTACTTC.

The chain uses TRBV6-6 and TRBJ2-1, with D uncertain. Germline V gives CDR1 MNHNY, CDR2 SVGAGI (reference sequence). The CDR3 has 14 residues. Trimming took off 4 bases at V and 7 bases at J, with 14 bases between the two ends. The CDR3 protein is CASSSSLNRNEQFF. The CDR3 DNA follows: TGTGCCAGCAGTTCCTCTTTAAATCGGAATGAGCAGTTCTTC.

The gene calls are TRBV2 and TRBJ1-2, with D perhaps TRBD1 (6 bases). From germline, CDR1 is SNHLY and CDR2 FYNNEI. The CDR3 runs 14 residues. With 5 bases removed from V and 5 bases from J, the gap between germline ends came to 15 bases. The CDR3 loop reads CASSPTGTNYGYTF. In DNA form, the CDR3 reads TGTGCCAGCAGTCCCACCGGGACAAATTATGGCTACACCTTC.

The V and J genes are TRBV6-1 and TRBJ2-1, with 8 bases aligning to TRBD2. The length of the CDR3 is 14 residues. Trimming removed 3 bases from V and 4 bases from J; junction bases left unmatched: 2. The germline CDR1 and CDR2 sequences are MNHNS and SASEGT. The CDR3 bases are TGTGCCAGCAGTGAGGCGGGAGGTTACAATGAGCAGTTCTTC. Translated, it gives CASSEAGGYNEQFF.

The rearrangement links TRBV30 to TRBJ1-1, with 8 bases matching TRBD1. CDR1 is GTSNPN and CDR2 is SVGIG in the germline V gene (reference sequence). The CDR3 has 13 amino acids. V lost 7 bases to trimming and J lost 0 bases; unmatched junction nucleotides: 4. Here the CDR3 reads CAFHRGVNTEAFF. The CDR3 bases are TGTGCCTTTCACAGGGGGGTGAACACTGAAGCTTTCTTT.

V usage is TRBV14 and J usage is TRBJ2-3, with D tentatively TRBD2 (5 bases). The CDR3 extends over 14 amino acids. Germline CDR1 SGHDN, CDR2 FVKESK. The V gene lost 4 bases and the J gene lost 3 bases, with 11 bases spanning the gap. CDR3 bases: TGTGCCAGCAGCCCGAGGGTTGTGACAGATACGCAGTATTTT. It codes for CASSPRVVTDTQYF.

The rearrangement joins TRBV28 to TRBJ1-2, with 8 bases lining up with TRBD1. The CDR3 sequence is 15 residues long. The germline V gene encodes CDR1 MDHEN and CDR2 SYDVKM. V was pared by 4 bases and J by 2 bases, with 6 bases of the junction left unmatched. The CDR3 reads CASSSRTGRNYGYTF. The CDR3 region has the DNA TGTGCCAGCAGTTCTCGGACAGGGAGGAACTATGGCTACACCTTC.

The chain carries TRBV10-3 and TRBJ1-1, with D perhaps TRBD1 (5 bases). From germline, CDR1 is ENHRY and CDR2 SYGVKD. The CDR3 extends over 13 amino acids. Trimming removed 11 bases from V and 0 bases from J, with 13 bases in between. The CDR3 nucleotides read TGTGCCTCCGCCGGGACCTTGAACACTGAAGCTTTCTTT. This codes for CASAGTLNTEAFF.

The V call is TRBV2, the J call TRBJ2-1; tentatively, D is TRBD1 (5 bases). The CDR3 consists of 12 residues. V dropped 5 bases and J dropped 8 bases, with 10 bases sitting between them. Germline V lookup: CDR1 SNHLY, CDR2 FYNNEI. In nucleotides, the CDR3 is TGTGCCAGCAGTCCAAGCAGGGATGAGCAGTTCTTC. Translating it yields CASSPSRDEQFF.

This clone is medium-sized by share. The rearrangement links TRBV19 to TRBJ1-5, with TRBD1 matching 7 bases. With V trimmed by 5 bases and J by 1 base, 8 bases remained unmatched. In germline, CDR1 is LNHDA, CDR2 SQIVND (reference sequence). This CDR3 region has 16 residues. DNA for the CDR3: TGTGCCAGTAGTCTCCAGACAGGGCAAAGCAATCAGCCCCAGCATTTT. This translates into CASSLQTGQSNQPQHF.

The CDR3 region is CASSQGTSGGHSYNEQFF. The CDR3 DNA follows: TGTGCCAGCAGCCAGGGGACTAGCGGGGGCCACTCCTACAATGAGCAGTTCTTC. V gene TRBV4-2 combines with J gene TRBJ2-1, with 14 bases identical to TRBD2. Unmatched junction bases numbered 4, after V lost 3 bases and J lost 0 bases. The CDR3 consists of 18 residues. Germline assignment: CDR1 LGHNA and CDR2 YNFKEQ.

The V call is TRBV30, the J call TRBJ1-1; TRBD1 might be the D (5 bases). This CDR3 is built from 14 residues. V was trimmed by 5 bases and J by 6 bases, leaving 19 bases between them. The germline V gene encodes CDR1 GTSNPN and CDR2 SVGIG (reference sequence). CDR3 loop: CAWGPRSGRAEAFF. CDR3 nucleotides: TGTGCCTGGGGACCTCGCTCAGGGCGGGCTGAAGCTTTCTTT.

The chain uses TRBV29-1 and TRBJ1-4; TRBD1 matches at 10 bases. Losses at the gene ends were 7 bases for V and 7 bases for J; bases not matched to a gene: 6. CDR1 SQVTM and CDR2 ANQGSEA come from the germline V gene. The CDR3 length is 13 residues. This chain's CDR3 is CSARQGATEKLFF. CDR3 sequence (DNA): TGCAGCGCCCGACAGGGGGCCACTGAAAAACTGTTTTTT.

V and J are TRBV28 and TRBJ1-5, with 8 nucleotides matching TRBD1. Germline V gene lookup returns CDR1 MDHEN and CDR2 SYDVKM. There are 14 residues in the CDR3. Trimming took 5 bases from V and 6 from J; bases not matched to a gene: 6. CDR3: CASSTRGRGQPQHF. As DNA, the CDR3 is TGTGCCAGCAGTACCAGGGGGCGCGGTCAGCCCCAGCATTTT.

CDR3 sequence: CASSSLREDQETQYF. CDR3 nucleotides: TGTGCCAGCAGTTCCCTGCGGGAGGACCAAGAGACCCAGTACTTC. The chain couples TRBV27 to TRBJ2-5, with 8 bases aligning to TRBD2. Germline V lookup: CDR1 MNHEY, CDR2 SMNVEV (reference sequence). The CDR3 is made up of 15 amino acids. The V gene end was trimmed by 4 bases and the J gene end by 0 bases; junction bases not matched to a gene: 4.